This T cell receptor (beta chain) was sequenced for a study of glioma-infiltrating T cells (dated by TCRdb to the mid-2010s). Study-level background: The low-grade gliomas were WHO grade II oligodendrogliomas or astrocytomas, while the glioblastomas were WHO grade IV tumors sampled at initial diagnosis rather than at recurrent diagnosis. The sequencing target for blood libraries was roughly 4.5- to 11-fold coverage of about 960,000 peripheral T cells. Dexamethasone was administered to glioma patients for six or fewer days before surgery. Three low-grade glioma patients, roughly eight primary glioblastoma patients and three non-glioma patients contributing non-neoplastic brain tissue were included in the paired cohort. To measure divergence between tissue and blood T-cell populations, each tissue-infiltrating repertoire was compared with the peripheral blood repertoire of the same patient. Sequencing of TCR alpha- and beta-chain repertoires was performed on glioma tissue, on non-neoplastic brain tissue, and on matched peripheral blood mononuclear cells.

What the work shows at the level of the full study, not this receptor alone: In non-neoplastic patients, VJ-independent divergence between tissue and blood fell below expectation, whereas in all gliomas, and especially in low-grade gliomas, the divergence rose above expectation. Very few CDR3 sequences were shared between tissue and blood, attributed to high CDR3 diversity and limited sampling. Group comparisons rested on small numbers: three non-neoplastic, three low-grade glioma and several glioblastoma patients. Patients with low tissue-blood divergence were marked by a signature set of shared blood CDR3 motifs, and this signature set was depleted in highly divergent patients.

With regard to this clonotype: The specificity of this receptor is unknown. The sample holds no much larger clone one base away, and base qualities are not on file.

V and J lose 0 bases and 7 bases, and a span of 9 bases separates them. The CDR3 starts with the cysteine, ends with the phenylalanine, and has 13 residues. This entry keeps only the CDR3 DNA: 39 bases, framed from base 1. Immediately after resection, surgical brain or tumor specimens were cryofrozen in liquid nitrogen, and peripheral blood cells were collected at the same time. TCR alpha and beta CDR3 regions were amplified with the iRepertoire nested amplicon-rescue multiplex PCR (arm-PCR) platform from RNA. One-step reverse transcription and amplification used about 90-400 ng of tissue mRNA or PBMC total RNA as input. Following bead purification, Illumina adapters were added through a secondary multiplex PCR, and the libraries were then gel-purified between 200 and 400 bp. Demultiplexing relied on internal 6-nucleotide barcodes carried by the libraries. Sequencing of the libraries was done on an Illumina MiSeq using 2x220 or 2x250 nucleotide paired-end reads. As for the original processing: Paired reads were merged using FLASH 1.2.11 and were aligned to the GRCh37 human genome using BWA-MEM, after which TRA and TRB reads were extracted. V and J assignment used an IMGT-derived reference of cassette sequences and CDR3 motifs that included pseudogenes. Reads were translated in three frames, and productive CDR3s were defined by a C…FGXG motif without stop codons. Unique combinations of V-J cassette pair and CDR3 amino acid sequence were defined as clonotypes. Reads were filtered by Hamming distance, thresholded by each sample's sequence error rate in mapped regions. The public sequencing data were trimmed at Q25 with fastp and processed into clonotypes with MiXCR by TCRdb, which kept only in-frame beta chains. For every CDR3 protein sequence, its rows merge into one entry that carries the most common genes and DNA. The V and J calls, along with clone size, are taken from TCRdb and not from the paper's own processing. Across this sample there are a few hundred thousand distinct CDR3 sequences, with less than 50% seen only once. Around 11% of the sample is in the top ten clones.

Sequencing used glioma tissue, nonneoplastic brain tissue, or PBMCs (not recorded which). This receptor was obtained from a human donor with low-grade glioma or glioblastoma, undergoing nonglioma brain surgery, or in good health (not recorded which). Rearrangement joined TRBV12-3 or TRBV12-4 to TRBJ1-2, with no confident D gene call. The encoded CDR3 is CASSLARALGYTF. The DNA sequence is TGTGCCAGCAGTTTAGCGAGGGCTCTTGGCTACACCTTC.